Presented here are 21 T cell receptor beta chains from one specimen sequenced in a study of cytomegalovirus exposure and HLA in healthy donors. Primers: 60 Vbeta forward and 13 Jbeta reverse. Some clones are missing from TCRdb's copy, which holds only in-frame ones; the method was immunoSEQ multiplex PCR. The data contain tens of thousands of clones, 76% of them singletons. Sequenced material: PBMCs. These receptors originate from a man aged 18 to 29 in good health and CMV-seronegative.

The genes are TRBV30 and TRBJ2-7, with TRBD2 matching over 8 bases. CDR1 and CDR2 from the germline V gene are GTSNPN and SVGIG (reference sequence). This CDR3 has 15 residues. The J segment lost 2 bases and the V segment lost 3 bases, leaving 9 bases of the junction unmatched. The CDR3 is CAWRRGRGGTYEQYF. CDR3 sequence (DNA): TGTGCCTGGAGACGAGGTCGGGGGGGGACCTACGAGCAGTACTTC. Using reference TRBV30 and TRBJ2-7 for the parts outside the CDR3, the full variable domain is SQTIHQWPATLVQPVGSPLSLECTVEGTSNPNLYWYRQAAGRGLQLLFYSVGIGQISSEVPQNLSASRPQDRQFILSSKKLLLSDSGFYLCAWRRGRGGTYEQYFGPGTRLTVT.

This clone showed up just a few times. The rearrangement joins TRBV5-8 to TRBJ1-1; D is unclear. CDR1 SGHTS and CDR2 YDEGEE come from the germline V gene. Trimming removed 2 bases at V and 0 bases at J, with 8 bases between. This CDR3 region has 14 residues. CDR3 amino acids: CASSFRQMNTEAFF. CDR3 sequence (DNA): TGTGCCAGCAGCTTCAGACAAATGAACACTGAAGCTTTCTTT.

The gene calls are TRBV11-1 and TRBJ2-7; tentative D call: TRBD2 (5 bases). Germline V gene lookup returns CDR1 SGHAT and CDR2 FQDESV (reference sequence). The CDR3 extends over 14 amino acids. V gave up 4 bases and J gave up 3 bases, with 13 bases separating them. The CDR3 sequence: CASSSWNRDYEQYF. The CDR3 DNA sequence: TGTGCCAGCAGCTCCTGGAACCGGGACTACGAGCAGTACTTC.

The CDR3 region has the DNA TGTGCCAGCAGTGACCCCCAGCCTAGTCAATTGCCAGATACGCAGTATTTT. Amino acid sequence: CASSDPQPSQLPDTQYF. The V gene is TRBV28, the J gene TRBJ2-3; D gene uncertain. Trimming left V 5 bases short and J 4 bases short, with 22 bases between. CDR3 length equals 17 residues. Per germline, CDR1 MDHEN and CDR2 SYDVKM.

CDR3 nucleotide sequence: TGTGCCAGCAGCTTGGGAGACAGGCCCCTCTCCTACGAGCAGTACTTC. Protein product: CASSLGDRPLSYEQYF. This chain uses TRBV5-4 with TRBJ2-7, with D possibly TRBD1 on 6 matching bases. Trimming left V 0 bases short and J 0 bases short, with 13 bases between. CDR1 and CDR2 from the germline V gene are SGHNT and YYREEE (reference sequence). CDR3 length: 16 residues.

This clone was seen once. This sequence joins TRBV6-5 and TRBJ1-2; 8 bases are a match to TRBD1. Germline lookup yields CDR1 MNHEY and CDR2 SVGAGI. This CDR3 is 15 amino acids long. The J segment lost 2 bases and the V segment lost 6 bases, leaving 8 bases of the junction unmatched. The CDR3 DNA reads TGTGCCAGCAGCTTCCACAGGGGGATCAACTATGGCTACACCTTC. Translated, it gives CASSFHRGINYGYTF.

The chain employs TRBV2 and TRBJ2-7; no reliable D call. CDR1 is SNHLY, CDR2 FYNNEI, per germline. V lost 1 base, J lost 3 bases, and 4 bases lay in between. CDR3 length: 12 residues. CDR3 sequence reads: CASSEGSYEQYV. The CDR3 nucleotides read TGTGCCAGCAGTGAAGGGAGCTACGAGCAGTACGTC.

The J gene is TRBJ1-4, the V gene TRBV7-9; D unresolved. CDR3 length equals 12 residues. V dropped 3 bases and J dropped 7 bases, with 6 bases sitting between them. Germline V CDR1 and CDR2: SEHNR, FQNEAQ (reference sequence). Written as DNA, the CDR3 is TGTGCCAGCAGCTTGCACAGTGAAAAACTGTTTTTT. It specifies CASSLHSEKLFF. Full variable domain (rest looked up from reference TRBV7-9 and TRBJ1-4): DTGVSQNPRHKITKRGQNVTFRCDPISEHNRLYWYRQTLGQGPEFLTYFQNEAQLEKSRLLSDRFSAERPKGSFSTLEIQRTEQGDSAMYLCASSLHSEKLFFGSGTQLSVL.

The chain is built from TRBV4-1 and TRBJ2-5; 9 bases match TRBD2. This CDR3 region has 17 residues. The V segment lost 0 bases and the J segment 5 bases; nucleotides outside the gene matches: 10. CDR1 is MGHRA and CDR2 is YSYEKL in the germline V gene. CDR3 in DNA: TGCGCCAGCAGCCAAGAGGGGGCGGGGGGGCTTCGGGAGACCCAGTACTTC. Translated, it gives CASSQEGAGGLRETQYF.

The chain couples TRBV4-2 to TRBJ1-4; 9 bases fit TRBD1. V trimming: 0 bases; J trimming: 7 bases; junction bases outside the gene matches: 6. CDR3 size: 16 residues. Germline CDR1 LGHNA, CDR2 YNFKEQ. The CDR3 bases are TGTGCCAGCAGCCAAGATTGGGGACAGGGTGTTGAAAAACTGTTTTTT. Translation gives CASSQDWGQGVEKLFF.

CDR3 DNA sequence: TGTGCCAGCAGCTACGGACAGGCGATTAACGAGCAGTACGTC. This encodes CASSYGQAINEQYV. V and J are TRBV28 and TRBJ2-7; 7 nucleotides line up with TRBD1. The V gene's germline CDR1 is MDHEN and CDR2 SYDVKM. This CDR3 is built from 14 residues. With 6 bases clipped from V and 5 bases from J, the junction kept 10 bases outside the gene matches.

This clone was recorded a few times. The V call is TRBV28, the J call TRBJ2-5; D is possibly TRBD2 (5 bases). V lost 3 bases and J lost 5, with 16 bases in between. Germline V lookup: CDR1 MDHEN, CDR2 SYDVKM. The length of the CDR3 is 15 residues. The CDR3 protein is CASSFKRVGKETQYF. The CDR3 nucleotides are TGTGCCAGCAGTTTTAAGAGGGTCGGGAAGGAGACCCAGTACTTC. Full variable domain (remainder filled in from reference TRBV28 and TRBJ2-5): DVKVTQSSRYLVKRTGEKVFLECVQDMDHENMFWYRQDPGLGLRLIYFSYDVKMKEKGDIPEGYSVSREKKERFSLILESASTNQTSMYLCASSFKRVGKETQYFGPGTRLLVL.

V usage is TRBV27 and J usage is TRBJ2-1; a weak D match, TRBD2 (5 bases). Trimming stripped 3 bases from V and 4 bases from J, with 13 bases between. The germline gives CDR1 MNHEY, CDR2 SMNVEV (reference sequence). The CDR3 consists of 15 residues. CDR3 in amino acids: CASSLVTTGYNEQFF. The CDR3 DNA sequence: TGTGCCAGCAGTTTGGTGACTACCGGATACAATGAGCAGTTCTTC.

There are a few counts of this clone. The chain recombines TRBV27 with TRBJ2-2; 10 bases agree with TRBD2. CDR3 length equals 18 residues. The V and J ends lost 3 bases and 6 bases, in that order; junction bases with no gene match: 13. CDR1 is MNHEY, CDR2 SMNVEV, per germline (reference sequence). CDR3 nucleotides: TGTGCCAGCAGTTTGGAGGCTAGCGGGGGCCGGTACTCCGGGGAGCTGTTTTTT. It is translated as CASSLEASGGRYSGELFF.

This clone was seen more than once but under ten times. The gene calls are TRBV5-4 and TRBJ2-1, with 11 bases aligning to TRBD1. This CDR3 region has 17 residues. V trimming: 0 bases; J trimming: 8 bases; junction bases outside the gene matches: 10. Germline CDR1 reads SGHNT; CDR2 reads YYREEE (reference sequence). In DNA form, the CDR3 reads TGTGCCAGCAGCTTGGCCTTAAGGACAGGGGGCCTTCATGAGCAGTTCTTC. This codes for CASSLALRTGGLHEQFF. The entire variable domain, with the rest obtained from reference TRBV5-4 and TRBJ2-1, is as follows: ETGVTQSPTHLIKTRGQQVTLRCSSQSGHNTVSWYQQALGQGPQFIFQYYREEENGRGNFPPRFSGLQFPNYSSELNVNALELDDSALYLCASSLALRTGGLHEQFFGPGTRLTVL.

The chain combines TRBV28 with TRBJ2-7; 7 bases map to TRBD1. Germline lookup yields CDR1 MDHEN and CDR2 SYDVKM. The CDR3 has 15 amino acids. The V gene end was trimmed by 6 bases and the J gene end by 2 bases; junction bases not matched to a gene: 10. For the CDR3, the DNA is TGTGCCAGCAGACCACAGGGGCCCACCGCCTACGAGCAGTACGTC. Translating it yields CASRPQGPTAYEQYV.

This clone has more than one count but fewer than ten. J is TRBJ1-6 and V is TRBV30; TRBD1 aligns across 8 bases. CDR1 is GTSNPN and CDR2 is SVGIG in the germline V gene (reference sequence). This CDR3 contains 14 residues. J lost 5 bases, V lost 3 bases, and 3 bases had no gene match. CDR3 bases: TGTGCCTGGAGCCGGGACAGGCATAATTCACCCCTCCACTTT. Translation gives CAWSRDRHNSPLHF.

The chain links TRBV7-8 to TRBJ1-2; 9 nucleotides match TRBD1. With 5 bases clipped from V and 1 base from J, the junction kept 5 bases outside the gene matches. The CDR3 loop spans 15 amino acids. The V gene's germline CDR1 is SGHVS and CDR2 FQNEAQ. CDR3: CASSPRDRVNYGYTF. CDR3 in DNA: TGTGCCAGCAGCCCCCGGGACAGGGTTAACTATGGCTACACCTTC. Based on the CDR3 plus reference TRBV7-8 and TRBJ1-2, the full variable domain is GAGVSQSPRYKVAKRGQDVALRCDPISGHVSLFWYQQALGQGPEFLTYFQNEAQLDKSGLPSDRFFAERPEGSVSTLKIQRTQQEDSAVYLCASSPRDRVNYGYTFGSGTRLTVV.

This chain uses TRBV9 with TRBJ2-3, with TRBD2 matching 8 bases. V was clipped by 1 base and J by 3 bases; unmatched bases: 16. This CDR3 is 19 amino acids long. Germline CDR1 SGDLS, CDR2 YYNGEE. CDR3 DNA sequence: TGTGCCAGCAGCGTATCTTCTATGACGGGGGGGCTCGTGACAGATACGCAGTATTTT. Encoded protein: CASSVSSMTGGLVTDTQYF.

The J gene is TRBJ2-5, the V gene TRBV5-1; 9 nucleotides agree with TRBD2. The germline V gene encodes CDR1 SGHRS and CDR2 YFSETQ. CDR3 size: 15 residues. Trimming removed 4 bases from V and 4 bases from J; junction bases left unmatched: 8. The CDR3 loop is CASSLTAGGIETQYF. The CDR3 nucleotides read TGCGCCAGCAGCCTCACGGCGGGGGGGATAGAGACCCAGTACTTC.

CDR3 DNA sequence: TGCGCCAGCAGCCGGCGGGGACAGGGACCAGATACGCAGTATTTT. Amino acids: CASSRRGQGPDTQYF. The genes are TRBV5-1 and TRBJ2-3; 9 positions agree with TRBD1. The germline V gene has CDR1 SGHRS and CDR2 YFSETQ. Trimming cost V 4 bases and J 4 bases; bases outside gene matches: 7. The CDR3 has 15 amino acids.